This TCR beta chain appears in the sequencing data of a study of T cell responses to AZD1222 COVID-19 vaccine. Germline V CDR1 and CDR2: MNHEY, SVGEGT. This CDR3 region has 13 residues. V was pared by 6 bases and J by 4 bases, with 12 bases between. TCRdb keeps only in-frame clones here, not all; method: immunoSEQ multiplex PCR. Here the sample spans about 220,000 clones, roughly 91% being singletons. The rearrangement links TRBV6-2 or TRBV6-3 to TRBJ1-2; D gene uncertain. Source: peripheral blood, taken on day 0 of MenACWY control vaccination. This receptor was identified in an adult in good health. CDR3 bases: TGTGCCAGCAGCCAGGACTACCTCTATGGCTACACCTTC. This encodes CASSQDYLYGYTF.